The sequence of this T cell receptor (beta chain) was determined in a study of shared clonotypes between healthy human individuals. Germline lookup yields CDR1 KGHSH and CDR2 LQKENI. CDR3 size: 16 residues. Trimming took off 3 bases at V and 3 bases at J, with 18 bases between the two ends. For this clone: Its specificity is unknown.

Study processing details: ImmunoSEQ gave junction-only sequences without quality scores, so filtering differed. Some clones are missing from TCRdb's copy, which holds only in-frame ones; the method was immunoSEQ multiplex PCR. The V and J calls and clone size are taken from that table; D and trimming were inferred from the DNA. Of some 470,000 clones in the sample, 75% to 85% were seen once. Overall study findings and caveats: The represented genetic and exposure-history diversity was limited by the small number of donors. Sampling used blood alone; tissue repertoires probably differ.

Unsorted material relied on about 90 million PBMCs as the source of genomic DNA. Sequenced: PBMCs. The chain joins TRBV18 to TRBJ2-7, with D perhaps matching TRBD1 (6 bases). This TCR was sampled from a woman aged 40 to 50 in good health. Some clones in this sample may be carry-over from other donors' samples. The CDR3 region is CASSPPGPGANYEQYF. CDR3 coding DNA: TGTGCCAGCTCACCCCCCGGACCAGGGGCAAACTACGAGCAGTACTTC.